This section outlines one T cell receptor beta chain sequence together with its context. Its antigen is unknown. The read terminates 3 residues before the CDR3 end, so the remaining end is supplied by the germline J gene. This specimen belongs to a study of T cells in women clearing cervical HPV infection. Whole-study results and caveats: T-cell numbers per sample were unknown and may explain richness differences.

TCRdb's copy holds only in-frame clones and misses some; the assay was immunoSEQ multiplex PCR. The clone table shows more than 20,000 clones, with the ten largest holding 8% to 10%. Germline V gene data show CDR1 as SGHVS and CDR2 as FQNEAQ. CDR3 length equals 13 residues. The ends were cut back, 9 bases at V and 0 bases at J, with 11 bases in the middle. All donors had a single incident cervical HPV16 infection, not prevalent. The rearrangement joins TRBV7-8 to TRBJ1-1; D perhaps matches TRBD1 (5 bases). The sample comprised blood buffy coat. This TCR was sampled from a woman between 18 and 75 years old with a cervical HPV16 infection that either progressed to CIN3+ or cleared (not recorded which). The CDR3 DNA, read in part, is TGTGCCAGTCAACGAGGGGTGAACACTGAA. As protein: CASQRGVNTE. The CDR3 reads in full as CASQRGVNTEAFF.